This T cell receptor beta chain was documented in a study of T-cell reconstitution after alpha-beta-depleted transplantation in children (dated by TCRdb to 2016 to 2017). With regard to the full study: T-cell immune reconstitution after TCRalphabeta/CD19-depleted allogeneic hematopoietic cell transplantation in children was quantitatively tracked in the study by means of TCR repertoire profiling.

This specimen's treatment or condition label, interpreted: allogeneic hematopoietic cell transplantation with graft depleted of TCRalphabeta T cells and CD19 B cells. TCRalphabeta/CD19-depleted allogeneic hematopoietic cell grafts were given to the transplant recipients, all of whom were children. This clonotype showed up just a few times. Its antigen specificity is not known. Nothing much larger sits one base from this clone, and base qualities are not available. General findings and caveats noted by the study authors: Over the following months the frequencies of hyperexpanded clones went down, and after one year T-cell counts and TCRbeta diversity were mostly credited to newly produced T cells. In some patients, the high TCRbeta diversity seen at day 60 was put down to recipient T cells and intrathymic progenitors that had survived conditioning. Apparently early alphabetaT-cell count recovery about two months after transplant reportedly relied on only several hundred rapidly expanded clones derived from non-depleted graft cells.

Germline trimming amounts to 3 bases on V and 0 bases on J, with 3 as the count of junction bases outside the gene matches. The CDR3, cysteine through phenylalanine, is 14 amino acids long. Only the CDR3 part of the read is kept: 42 bases, read in frame from the first base. In the germline V gene (reference sequence), CDR1 corresponds to SGHKS and CDR2 to YYEKEE. The library was obtained by PCR. The data were produced on an Illumina HiSeq 2500. TCR libraries were prepared with molecular barcoding, using unique molecular identifiers to normalize TCRbeta repertoire quantification. TCRdb passed the public sequencing reads through fastp at Q25 and MiXCR, retaining productive beta sequences. One record per CDR3 amino acid sequence lists the most common genes and DNA. This sample lists about 78,000 distinct CDR3 sequences; less than 15% were detected once. The ten largest clones take up about 25% of the sample.

The TCR comes from a male patient between 2 and 9 years old who had a stem cell transplant for acute lymphoblastic leukemia, so the T cells may come from the graft donor. The sample was PBMCs, mostly from graft donor cells, taken 180 days after TCRalphabeta/CD19-depleted stem cell transplant. Rearrangement joined TRBV5-5 to TRBJ2-7; the central 7 bases match TRBD1. This receptor has the CDR3 CASSSTGSSYEQYF. The DNA sequence is TGTGCCAGCAGCTCGACAGGGAGCTCCTACGAGCAGTACTTC.